The clone carrying this T cell receptor beta chain turned up a few times. One entry per CDR3 protein, called by TCRdb with MiXCR from the RT-PCR reads. The table shows 900,000 to 1,000,000 distinct CDR3 sequences, with under 20% occurring only once. This specimen comes from a study of patients and donors after allogeneic stem cell transplantation. The receptor comes from a human donor who was either an allogeneic HSCT recipient or a stem cell or donor lymphocyte infusion donor (not recorded which). It is not recorded whose cells these are; they may come from a transplant donor. Sequenced sample: blood, either unsorted or a sorted T cell fraction (not recorded which).

CDR3 in amino acids: CASGGQPGLAGGPVKTQYF. Written as DNA, the CDR3 is TGTGCCAGCGGAGGACAGCCGGGACTAGCGGGAGGGCCGGTAAAGACCCAGTACTTC. The chain uses TRBV2 and TRBJ2-5; TRBD2 matches at 16 bases. After removal of 8 bases from V and 6 bases from J, the junction contained 18 bases not matched to a gene. Germline V gives CDR1 SNHLY, CDR2 FYNNEI. This CDR3 has 19 residues.